This T cell receptor (beta chain) comes out of a study of OX40 agonist ivuxolimab in advanced cancers. Study-wide background: It was ivuxolimab, an agonistic anti-OX40 (CD134) antibody, that patients were treated with.

Patients with autoimmune history or systemic immunosuppression were excluded. The V gene lost 0 bases and the J gene lost 0 bases, with 7 bases spanning the gap. The CDR3 is 15 residues long. CDR1 is SGHTS, CDR2 YDEGEE, per germline. Profiled with immunoSEQ multiplex PCR; TCRdb holds only in-frame clones, not every one. The table records nearly 110,000 clones, approximately 90% of them present only once. This clonotype originated in an adult with an advanced solid tumor such as melanoma, head and neck, liver or kidney cancer. This chain connects TRBV5-8 to TRBJ1-3; D unresolved. The sample in question was CD4+ or CD8+ T cells sorted from blood, obtained in a trial of the OX40 agonist ivuxolimab. This chain's CDR3 is CASSLGVNSGNTIYF. CDR3 bases: TGTGCCAGCAGCTTGGGCGTCAACTCTGGAAACACCATATATTTT.